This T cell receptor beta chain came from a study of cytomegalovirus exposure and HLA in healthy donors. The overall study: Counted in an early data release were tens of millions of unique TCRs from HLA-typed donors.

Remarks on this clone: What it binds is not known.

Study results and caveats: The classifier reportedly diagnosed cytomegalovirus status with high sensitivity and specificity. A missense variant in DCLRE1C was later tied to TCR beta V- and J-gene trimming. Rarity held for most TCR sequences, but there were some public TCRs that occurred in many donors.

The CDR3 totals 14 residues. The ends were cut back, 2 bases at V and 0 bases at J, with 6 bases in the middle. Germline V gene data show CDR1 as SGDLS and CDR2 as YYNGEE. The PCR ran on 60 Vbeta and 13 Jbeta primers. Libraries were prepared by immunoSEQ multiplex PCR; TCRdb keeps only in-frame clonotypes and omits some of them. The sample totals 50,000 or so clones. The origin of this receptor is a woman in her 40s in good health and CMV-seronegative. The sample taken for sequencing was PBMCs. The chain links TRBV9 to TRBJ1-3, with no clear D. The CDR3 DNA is TGTGCCAGCAGCGTGGGCACCTCTGGAAACACCATATATTTT. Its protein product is CASSVGTSGNTIYF.